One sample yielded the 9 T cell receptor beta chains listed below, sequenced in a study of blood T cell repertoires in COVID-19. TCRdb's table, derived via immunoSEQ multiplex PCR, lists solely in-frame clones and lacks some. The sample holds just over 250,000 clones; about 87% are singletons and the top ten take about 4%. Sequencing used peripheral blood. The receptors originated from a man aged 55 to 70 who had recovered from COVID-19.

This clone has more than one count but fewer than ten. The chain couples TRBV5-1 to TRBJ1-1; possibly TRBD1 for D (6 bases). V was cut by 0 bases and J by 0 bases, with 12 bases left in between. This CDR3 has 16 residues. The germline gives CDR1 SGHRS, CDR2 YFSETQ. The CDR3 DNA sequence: TGCGCCAGCAGCTTGGTATTCGGGGGGCTGAACACTGAAGCTTTCTTT. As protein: CASSLVFGGLNTEAFF.

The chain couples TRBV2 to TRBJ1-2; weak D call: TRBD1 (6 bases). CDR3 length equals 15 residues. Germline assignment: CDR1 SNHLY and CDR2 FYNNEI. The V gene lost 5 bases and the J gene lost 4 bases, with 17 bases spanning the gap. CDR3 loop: CASSPPGVVGYGYTF. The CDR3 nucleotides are TGTGCCAGCAGTCCCCCAGGGGTTGTTGGCTATGGCTACACCTTC.

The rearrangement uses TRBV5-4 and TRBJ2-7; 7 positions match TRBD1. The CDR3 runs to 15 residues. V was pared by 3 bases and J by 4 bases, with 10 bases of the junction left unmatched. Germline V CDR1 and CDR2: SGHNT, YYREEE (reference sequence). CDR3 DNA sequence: TGTGCCAGCAGCTCCCTTCCGACAGGGTTTTACGAGCAGTACTTC. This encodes CASSSLPTGFYEQYF.

The CDR3: CASSPSSGDQPQHF. CDR3 in DNA: TGTGCCAGCTCACCGTCTTCAGGGGATCAGCCCCAGCATTTT. The chain employs TRBV18 and TRBJ1-5; perhaps TRBD1 as D (6 bases). V lost 3 bases and J 5 bases, leaving 11 bases between the germline ends. This CDR3 region has 14 residues. Germline lookup yields CDR1 KGHSH and CDR2 LQKENI. The full variable domain, rest sourced from reference TRBV18 and TRBJ1-5, is NAGVMQNPRHLVRRRGQEARLRCSPMKGHSHVYWYRQLPEEGLKFMVYLQKENIIDESGMPKERFSAEFPKEGPSILRIQQVVRGDSAAYFCASSPSSGDQPQHFGDGTRLSIL.

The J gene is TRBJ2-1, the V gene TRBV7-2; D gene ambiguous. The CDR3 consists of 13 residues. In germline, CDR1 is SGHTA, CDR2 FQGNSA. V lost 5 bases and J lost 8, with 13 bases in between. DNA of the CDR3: TGTGCCAGCAGCCCCACGCGATCGTATGAGCAGTTCTTC. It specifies CASSPTRSYEQFF.

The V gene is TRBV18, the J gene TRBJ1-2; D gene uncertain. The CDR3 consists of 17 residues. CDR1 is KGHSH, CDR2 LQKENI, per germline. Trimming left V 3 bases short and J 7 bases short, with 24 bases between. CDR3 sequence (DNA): TGTGCCAGCTCACCTACCACCTCCGGGAGTGGGGAGAGTGGCTACACCTTC. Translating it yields CASSPTTSGSGESGYTF. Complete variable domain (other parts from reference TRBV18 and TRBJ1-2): NAGVMQNPRHLVRRRGQEARLRCSPMKGHSHVYWYRQLPEEGLKFMVYLQKENIIDESGMPKERFSAEFPKEGPSILRIQQVVRGDSAAYFCASSPTTSGSGESGYTFGSGTRLTVV.

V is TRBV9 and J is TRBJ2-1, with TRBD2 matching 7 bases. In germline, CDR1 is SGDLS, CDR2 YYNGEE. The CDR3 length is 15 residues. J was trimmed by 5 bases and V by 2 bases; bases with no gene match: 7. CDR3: CASSVNKRGDNEQFF. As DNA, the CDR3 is TGTGCCAGCAGCGTCAACAAGCGGGGAGACAATGAGCAGTTCTTC. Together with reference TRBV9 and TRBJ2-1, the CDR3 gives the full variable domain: DSGVTQTPKHLITATGQRVTLRCSPRSGDLSVYWYQQSLDQGLQFLIQYYNGEERAKGNILERFSAQQFPDLHSELNLSSLELGDSALYFCASSVNKRGDNEQFFGPGTRLTVL.

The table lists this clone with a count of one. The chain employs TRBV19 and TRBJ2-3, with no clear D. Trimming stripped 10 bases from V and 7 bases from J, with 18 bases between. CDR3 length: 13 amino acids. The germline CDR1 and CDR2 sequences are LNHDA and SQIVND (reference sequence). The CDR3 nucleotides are TGTGCCACCGAGCGAAATGGAGTGAATACGCAGTATTTT. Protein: CATERNGVNTQYF. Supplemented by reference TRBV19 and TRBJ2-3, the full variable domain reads DGGITQSPKYLFRKEGQNVTLSCEQNLNHDAMYWYRQDPGQGLRLIYYSQIVNDFQKGDIAEGYSVSREKKESFPLTVTSAQKNPTAFYLCATERNGVNTQYFGPGTRLTVL.

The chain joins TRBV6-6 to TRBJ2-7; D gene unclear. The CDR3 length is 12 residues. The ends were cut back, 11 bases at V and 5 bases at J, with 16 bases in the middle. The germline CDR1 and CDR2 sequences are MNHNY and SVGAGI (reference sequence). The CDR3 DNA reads TGTGCCGGTTCGAACTTGGGCAACGAGCAGTACTTC. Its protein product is CAGSNLGNEQYF.